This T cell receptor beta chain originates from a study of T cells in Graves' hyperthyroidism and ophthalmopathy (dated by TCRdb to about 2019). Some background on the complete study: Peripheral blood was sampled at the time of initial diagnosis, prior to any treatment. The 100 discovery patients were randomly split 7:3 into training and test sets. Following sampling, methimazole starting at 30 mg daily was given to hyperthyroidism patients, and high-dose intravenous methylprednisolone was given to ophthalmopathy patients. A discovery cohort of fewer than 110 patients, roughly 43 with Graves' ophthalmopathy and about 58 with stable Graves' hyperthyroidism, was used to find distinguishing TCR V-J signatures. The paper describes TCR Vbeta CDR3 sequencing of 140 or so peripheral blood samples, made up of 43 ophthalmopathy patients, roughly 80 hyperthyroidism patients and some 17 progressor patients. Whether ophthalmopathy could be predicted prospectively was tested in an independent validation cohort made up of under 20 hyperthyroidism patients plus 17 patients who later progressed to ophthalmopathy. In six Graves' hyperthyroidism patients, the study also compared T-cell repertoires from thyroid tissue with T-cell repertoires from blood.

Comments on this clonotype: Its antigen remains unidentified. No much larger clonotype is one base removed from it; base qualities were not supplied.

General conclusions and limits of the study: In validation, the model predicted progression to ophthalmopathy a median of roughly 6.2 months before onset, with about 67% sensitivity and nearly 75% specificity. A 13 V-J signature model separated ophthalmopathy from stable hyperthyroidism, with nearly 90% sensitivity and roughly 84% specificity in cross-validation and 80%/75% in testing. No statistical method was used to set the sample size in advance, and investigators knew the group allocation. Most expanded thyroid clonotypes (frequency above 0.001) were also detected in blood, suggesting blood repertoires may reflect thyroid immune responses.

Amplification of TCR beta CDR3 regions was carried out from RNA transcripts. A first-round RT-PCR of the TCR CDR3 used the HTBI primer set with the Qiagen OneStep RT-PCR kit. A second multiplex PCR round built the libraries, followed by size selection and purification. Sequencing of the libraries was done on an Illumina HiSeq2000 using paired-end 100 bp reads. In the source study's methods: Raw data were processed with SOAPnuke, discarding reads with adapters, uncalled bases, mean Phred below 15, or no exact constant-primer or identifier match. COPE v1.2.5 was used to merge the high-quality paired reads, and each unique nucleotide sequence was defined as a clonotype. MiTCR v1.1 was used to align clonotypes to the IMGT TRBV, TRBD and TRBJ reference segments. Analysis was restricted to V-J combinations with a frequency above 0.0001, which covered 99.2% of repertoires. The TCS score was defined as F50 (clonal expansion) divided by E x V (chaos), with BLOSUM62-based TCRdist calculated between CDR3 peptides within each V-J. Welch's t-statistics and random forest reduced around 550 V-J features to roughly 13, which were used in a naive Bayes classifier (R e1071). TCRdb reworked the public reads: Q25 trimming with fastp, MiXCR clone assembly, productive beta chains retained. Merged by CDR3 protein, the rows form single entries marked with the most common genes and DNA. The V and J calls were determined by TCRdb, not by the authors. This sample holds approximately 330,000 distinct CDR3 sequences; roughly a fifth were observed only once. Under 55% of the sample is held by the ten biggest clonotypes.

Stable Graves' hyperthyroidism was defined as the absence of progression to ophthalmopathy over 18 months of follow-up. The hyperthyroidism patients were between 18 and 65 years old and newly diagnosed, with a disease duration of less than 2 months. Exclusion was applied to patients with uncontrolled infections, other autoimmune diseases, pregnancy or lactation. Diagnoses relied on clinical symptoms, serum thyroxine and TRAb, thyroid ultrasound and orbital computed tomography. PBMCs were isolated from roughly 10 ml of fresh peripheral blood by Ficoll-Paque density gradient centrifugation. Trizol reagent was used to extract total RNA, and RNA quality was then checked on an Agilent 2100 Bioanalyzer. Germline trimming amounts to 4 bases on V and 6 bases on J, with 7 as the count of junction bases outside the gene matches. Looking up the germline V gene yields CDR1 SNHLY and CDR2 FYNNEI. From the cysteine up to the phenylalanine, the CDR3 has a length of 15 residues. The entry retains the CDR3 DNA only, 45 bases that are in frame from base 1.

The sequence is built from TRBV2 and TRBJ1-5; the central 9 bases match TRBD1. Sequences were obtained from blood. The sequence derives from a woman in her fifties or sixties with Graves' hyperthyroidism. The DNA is TGTGCCAGCAGTGTCCCTGGGACAGGGCTTCAGCCCCAGCATTTT. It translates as CASSVPGTGLQPQHF.